Included here is one TCR beta chain sequence, with context. Its cognate antigen is unknown. This sample was included in a study of CD8+CD57+ T cells in acquired aplastic anemia. Study background: Average DNA yield from sorted CD4+ and CD8+ cells was 3.2 ug. General study points: Patients did not significantly differ from controls in CD8+ Simpson's diversity.

The template for TCR beta VDJ and CDR3 sequence profiling was genomic DNA. TCRdb processed the reads anew with MiXCR; each CDR3 protein has one entry. The sample includes just over 200,000 distinct CDR3 sequences, over 55% of them seen just once. It was patients with CD8+CD57+ cell expansion by flow cytometry who were chosen for sequencing. CDR1 and CDR2 from the germline V gene are SGHDN and FVKESK. With 4 bases clipped from V and 0 bases from J, the junction kept 10 bases outside the gene matches. The CDR3 is 17 amino acids. The sequenced sample consisted of sorted CD4+, CD8+, or CD8+CD57+ T cells (not recorded which) from PBMCs. This chain connects TRBV14 to TRBJ2-5, with 8 bases fitting TRBD2. The origin of this receptor is a human donor with aplastic anemia. The CDR3 DNA reads TGTGCCAGCAGCCCCCTGGCGGGAGGACCGTACCAAGAGACCCAGTACTTC. This sequence encodes CASSPLAGGPYQETQYF. Full variable domain (missing parts from reference TRBV14 and TRBJ2-5): EAGVTQFPSHSVIEKGQTVTLRCDPISGHDNLYWYRRVMGKEIKFLLHFVKESKQDESGMPNNRFLAERTGGTYSTLKVQPAELEDSGVYFCASSPLAGGPYQETQYFGPGTRLLVL.